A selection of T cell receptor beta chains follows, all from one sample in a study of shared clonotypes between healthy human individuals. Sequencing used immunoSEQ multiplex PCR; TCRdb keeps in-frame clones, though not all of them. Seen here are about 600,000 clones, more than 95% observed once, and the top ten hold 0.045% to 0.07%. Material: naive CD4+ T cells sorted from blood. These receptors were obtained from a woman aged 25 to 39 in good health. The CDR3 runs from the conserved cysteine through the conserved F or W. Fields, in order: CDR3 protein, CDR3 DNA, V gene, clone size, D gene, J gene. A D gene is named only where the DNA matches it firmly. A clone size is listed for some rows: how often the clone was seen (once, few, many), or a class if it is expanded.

CASSEFQGRETEAFF | TGTGCCAGCAGTGAGTTTCAGGGGAGGGAGACTGAAGCTTTCTTT | TRBV25-1 | NA | NA | TRBJ1-1
CASRDRAADTQYF | TGTGCCAGTAGGGACAGGGCTGCAGATACGCAGTATTTT | TRBV19 | NA | TRBD1 | TRBJ2-3
CASSKDRGNSYEQYF | TGTGCCAGCAGCAAAGACAGGGGGAACTCCTACGAGCAGTACTTC | TRBV6-1 | NA | TRBD1 | TRBJ2-7
CASNPGGRSYEQYF | TGCGCCAGCAACCCCGGGGGGAGGTCCTACGAGCAGTACTTC | TRBV5-1 | NA | TRBD2 | TRBJ2-7
CASSQGGQSTDTQYF | TGTGCCAGCAGCCAAGGCGGACAGAGCACAGATACGCAGTATTTT | TRBV4-2 | NA | NA | TRBJ2-3
CASTRLAGAPPTDTQYF | TGTGCCAGCACACGACTAGCGGGAGCGCCTCCGACAGATACGCAGTATTTT | TRBV27 | NA | TRBD2 | TRBJ2-3
CASILGTTYNEQFF | TGTGCCAGCATCCTTGGGACTACATACAATGAGCAGTTCTTC | TRBV6-1 | NA | TRBD2 | TRBJ2-1
CASSVGSWGFTYNEQFF | TGTGCCAGCAGCGTAGGGTCTTGGGGATTCACCTACAATGAGCAGTTCTTC | TRBV9 | NA | NA | TRBJ2-1
CSAAPFGDKTQYF | TGCAGCGCAGCCCCTTTTGGGGATAAGACGCAGTATTTT | TRBV29-1 | NA | NA | TRBJ2-3
CASSQGTGEQYF | TGCGCCAGCAGCCAGGGGACAGGGGAGCAGTACTTC | TRBV5-1 | NA | TRBD1 | TRBJ2-5
CASSQDRTLDTEAFF | TGTGCCAGCAGCCAGGACAGGACCCTGGACACTGAAGCTTTCTTT | TRBV5-4 | NA | TRBD1 | TRBJ1-1
CSVEDIGELFF | TGCAGCGTTGAAGACATTGGGGAGCTGTTTTTT | TRBV29-1 | NA | NA | TRBJ2-2
CASRPRALQETQYF | TGTGCCAGCCGACCCCGGGCCCTTCAAGAGACCCAGTACTTC | TRBV2 | once | NA | TRBJ2-5
CASSEFGGDGNTIYF | TGTGCCAGCAGTGAATTTGGAGGCGATGGAAACACCATATATTTT | TRBV25-1 | NA | NA | TRBJ1-3
CASRGQGARNTIYF | TGTGCCAGCAGGGGACAGGGGGCTCGAAACACCATATATTTT | TRBV28 | NA | TRBD1 | TRBJ1-3
CASRDSLNEKLFF | TGTGCCAGCAGGGACAGCTTAAATGAAAAACTGTTTTTT | TRBV5-5 | NA | NA | TRBJ1-4
CASSLDRSNQPQHF | TGTGCCAGCAGCTTGGATCGCAGCAATCAGCCCCAGCATTTT | TRBV5-4 | NA | NA | TRBJ1-5
CASSWRGWGPPDTQYF | TGTGCCAGCAGCTGGCGGGGCTGGGGCCCGCCGGATACGCAGTATTTT | TRBV11-2 | NA | NA | TRBJ2-3
CASSLVLAGVETQYF | TGTGCCAGCAGCTTGGTCCTAGCGGGAGTAGAGACCCAGTACTTC | TRBV5-6 | NA | TRBD2 | TRBJ2-5
CASSYWTGANTEAFF | TGTGCCAGCAGTTACTGGACAGGCGCGAACACTGAAGCTTTCTTT | TRBV6-6 | NA | TRBD1 | TRBJ1-1
CASSFPTGRDTEAFF | TGTGCCAGCAGCTTTCCGACAGGGAGGGACACTGAAGCTTTCTTT | TRBV7-8 | NA | TRBD1 | TRBJ1-1
CATSRADRRNYGYTF | TGTGCCACCAGCAGAGCTGACAGGCGAAACTATGGCTACACCTTC | TRBV15 | NA | NA | TRBJ1-2
CASSGLTSGKVGTGELFF | TGTGCCAGCAGTGGCTTGACTAGCGGGAAAGTGGGCACCGGGGAGCTGTTTTTT | TRBV6-1 | NA | TRBD2 | TRBJ2-2
CASSSGRYGETQYF | TGCGCCAGCAGCTCCGGACGGTACGGAGAGACCCAGTACTTC | TRBV5-1 | NA | NA | TRBJ2-5
CASSSGGHSNTGELFF | TGCGCCAGCAGCTCTGGGGGTCATTCGAACACCGGGGAGCTGTTTTTT | TRBV5-1 | once | NA | TRBJ2-2
CASSLGGGSYNEQFF | TGTGCCAGCAGCTTAGGGGGGGGGTCCTACAATGAGCAGTTCTTC | TRBV7-7 | NA | TRBD2 | TRBJ2-1
CASSSPGQGSYEQYF | TGTGCCAGCAGTTCCCCGGGACAGGGCTCCTACGAGCAGTACTTC | TRBV28 | NA | TRBD1 | TRBJ2-7
CASSFQGDSYEQYF | TGTGCCAGCAGCTTCCAAGGGGACTCCTACGAGCAGTACTTC | TRBV5-5 | NA | NA | TRBJ2-7
CASIPLDRRRTEAFF | TGTGCCAGCATTCCCCTGGACAGGAGGCGAACCGAAGCTTTCTTT | TRBV28 | NA | TRBD1 | TRBJ1-1
CASRGNTIHNEQFF | TGTGCCAGCAGGGGGAATACAATCCACAATGAGCAGTTCTTC | TRBV2 | NA | NA | TRBJ2-1
CASSPGRTNEKLFF | TGTGCCAGCTCACCAGGGAGGACTAATGAAAAACTGTTTTTT | TRBV18 | NA | NA | TRBJ1-4
CASSFDRLIGGTEAFF | TGTGCCAGCAGTTTCGACAGGTTAATTGGAGGTACTGAAGCTTTCTTT | TRBV27 | once | NA | TRBJ1-1
CASAVRDAEARGYTF | TGTGCCAGCGCCGTACGGGACGCCGAAGCCCGCGGCTACACCTTC | TRBV6-5 | NA | NA | TRBJ1-2
CASSSPLGKADNEKLFF | TGTGCCAGCAGTTCCCCCCTCGGGAAGGCAGATAATGAAAAACTGTTTTTT | TRBV28 | NA | NA | TRBJ1-4
CAAGWVTGELFF | TGTGCCGCTGGATGGGTCACCGGGGAGCTGTTTTTT | TRBV27 | NA | NA | TRBJ2-2
CASSFGGRTGSNEQYF | TGCGCCAGCAGCTTTGGGGGCCGGACGGGGAGTAACGAGCAGTACTTC | TRBV5-1 | NA | NA | TRBJ2-7
CAIKRGGAGTDTQYF | TGTGCCATCAAAAGGGGGGGCGCGGGGACAGATACGCAGTATTTT | TRBV21-1 | NA | NA | TRBJ2-3
CASSVRDRGRGYTF | TGTGCCAGCAGTGTCCGGGACAGGGGACGTGGCTACACCTTC | TRBV25-1 | once | TRBD1 | TRBJ1-2
CASRPGQGADTQYF | TGTGCCAGCAGGCCGGGACAGGGGGCAGATACGCAGTATTTT | TRBV2 | once | TRBD1 | TRBJ2-3
CATGDSPQNTQYF | TGTGCCACCGGGGACAGTCCACAAAATACGCAGTATTTT | TRBV28 | NA | TRBD1 | TRBJ2-3
CASSLQVFITEAFF | TGTGCCAGCAGCTTACAGGTCTTCATTACTGAAGCTTTCTTT | TRBV7-9 | NA | NA | TRBJ1-1
CASSTHREAGELFF | TGTGCCAGTAGTACCCACAGGGAGGCGGGGGAGCTGTTTTTT | TRBV19 | NA | NA | TRBJ2-2
CASSLGLGMAFF | TGTGCCAGCAGCTTAGGTCTAGGAATGGCTTTCTTT | TRBV7-8 | NA | NA | TRBJ1-1
CASSLRGDRGFRETQYF | TGCGCCAGCAGCTTGAGGGGGGACAGGGGTTTTCGAGAGACCCAGTACTTC | TRBV5-1 | NA | TRBD1 | TRBJ2-5
CASLKLAHYNEQFF | TGTGCCTCCCTCAAACTAGCGCACTACAATGAGCAGTTCTTC | TRBV30 | NA | TRBD2 | TRBJ2-1
CASMAIEGAVGTYEQYF | TGTGCCAGCATGGCTATTGAAGGAGCGGTGGGTACCTACGAGCAGTACTTC | TRBV28 | NA | NA | TRBJ2-7
CASSFNTGELFF | TGCGCCAGCAGCTTCAACACCGGGGAGCTGTTTTTT | TRBV5-1 | NA | NA | TRBJ2-2
CASSSWTGMRKTQYF | TGTGCCAGCAGCTCCTGGACAGGGATGAGGAAGACCCAGTACTTC | TRBV5-6 | NA | TRBD1 | TRBJ2-5
CASSLEAQYGYTF | TGTGCCAGCAGCTTAGAGGCACAGTATGGCTACACCTTC | TRBV7-2 | NA | NA | TRBJ1-2
CASSQDPGQATEAFF | TGTGCCAGCAGCCAGGATCCGGGACAGGCCACTGAAGCTTTCTTT | TRBV14 | NA | TRBD1 | TRBJ1-1
CASSLAQGAMGYTF | TGTGCCAGCAGCTTAGCACAGGGGGCGATGGGCTACACCTTC | TRBV7-2 | NA | TRBD1 | TRBJ1-2
CASSFYRGEYSNQPQHF | TGTGCCAGCAGTTTCTATCGTGGAGAATATAGCAATCAGCCCCAGCATTTT | TRBV28 | NA | NA | TRBJ1-5
CASSLTGLDYEQYF | TGTGCCAGCAGCTTAACCGGCTTGGACTACGAGCAGTACTTC | TRBV7-3 | NA | NA | TRBJ2-7
CASSIGTSGDNEQFF | TGTGCCAGTAGTATCGGGACTAGCGGGGACAATGAGCAGTTCTTC | TRBV19 | NA | TRBD2 | TRBJ2-1
CASSYLGQTDEQYF | TGTGCCAGCAGTTACTTGGGGCAGACTGACGAGCAGTACTTC | TRBV6-5 | NA | NA | TRBJ2-7